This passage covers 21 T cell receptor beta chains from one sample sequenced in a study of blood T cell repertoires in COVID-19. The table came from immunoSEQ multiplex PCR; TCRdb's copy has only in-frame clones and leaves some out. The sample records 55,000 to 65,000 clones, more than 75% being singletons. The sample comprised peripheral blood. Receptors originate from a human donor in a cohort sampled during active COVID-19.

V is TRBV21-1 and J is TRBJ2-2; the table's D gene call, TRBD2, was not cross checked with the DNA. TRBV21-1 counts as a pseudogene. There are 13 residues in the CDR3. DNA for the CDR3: TGTGCCAGCAGCAAACGCGACACCGGGGAGCTGTTTTTT. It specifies CASSKRDTGELFF.

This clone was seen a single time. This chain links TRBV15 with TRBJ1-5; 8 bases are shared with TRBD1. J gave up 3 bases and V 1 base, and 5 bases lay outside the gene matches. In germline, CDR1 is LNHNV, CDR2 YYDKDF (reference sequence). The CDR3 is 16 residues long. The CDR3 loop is CATSRGTGNPNQPQHF. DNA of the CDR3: TGTGCCACCAGCAGAGGGACAGGGAATCCCAATCAGCCCCAGCATTTT.

CDR3 in amino acids: CSVGSGGAINEQFF. In DNA form, the CDR3 reads TGCAGCGTTGGTTCAGGGGGCGCGATAAATGAGCAGTTCTTC. The chain joins TRBV29-1 to TRBJ2-1, with TRBD1 matching 8 bases. The CDR3 has 14 residues. Germline V gene lookup returns CDR1 SQVTM and CDR2 ANQGSEA. V was pared by 4 bases and J by 7 bases, with 9 bases of the junction left unmatched.

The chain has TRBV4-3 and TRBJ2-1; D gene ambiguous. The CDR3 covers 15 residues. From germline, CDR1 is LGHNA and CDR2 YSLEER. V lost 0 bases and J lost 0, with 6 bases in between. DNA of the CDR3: TGCGCCAGCAGCCAAGAAATTCTCTCCTACAATGAGCAGTTCTTC. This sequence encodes CASSQEILSYNEQFF.

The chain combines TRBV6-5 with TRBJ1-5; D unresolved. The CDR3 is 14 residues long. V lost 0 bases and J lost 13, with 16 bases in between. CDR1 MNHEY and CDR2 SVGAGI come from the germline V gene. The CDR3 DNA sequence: TGTGCCAGCAGTTACTCACAGTCCGCTGTTTCGCAGCATTTT. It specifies CASSYSQSAVSQHF.

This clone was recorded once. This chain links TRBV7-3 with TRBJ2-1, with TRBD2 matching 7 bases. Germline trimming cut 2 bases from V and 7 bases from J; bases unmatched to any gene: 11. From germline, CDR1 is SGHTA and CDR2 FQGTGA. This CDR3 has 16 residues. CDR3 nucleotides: TGTGCCAGCAGCTTATTGGTGACGGGAGGTGGGAATGAGCAGTTCTTC. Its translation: CASSLLVTGGGNEQFF.

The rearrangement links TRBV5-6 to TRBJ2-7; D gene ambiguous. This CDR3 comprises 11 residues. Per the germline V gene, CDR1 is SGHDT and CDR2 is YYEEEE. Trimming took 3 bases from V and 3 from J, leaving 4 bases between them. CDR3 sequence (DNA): TGTGCCAGCAGCTCCCTCTACGAGCAGTACTTC. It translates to CASSSLYEQYF. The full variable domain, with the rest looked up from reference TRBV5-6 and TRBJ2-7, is DAGVTQSPTHLIKTRGQQVTLRCSPKSGHDTVSWYQQALGQGPQFIFQYYEEEERQRGNFPDRFSGHQFPNYSSELNVNALLLGDSALYLCASSSLYEQYFGPGTRLTVT.

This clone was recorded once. The CDR3 loop reads CASSPGQGSKGAFF. Here the CDR3 DNA reads TGTGCCAGCAGCCCGGGACAGGGAAGTAAGGGAGCTTTCTTT. The rearrangement links TRBV3-1 (or the pseudogene TRBV3-2) to TRBJ1-1; 9 nucleotides align to TRBD1. The J segment lost 10 bases and the V segment lost 4 bases, leaving 10 bases of the junction unmatched. This CDR3 spans 14 amino acids. The germline gives CDR1 LGHDT, CDR2 YNNKEL (reference sequence).

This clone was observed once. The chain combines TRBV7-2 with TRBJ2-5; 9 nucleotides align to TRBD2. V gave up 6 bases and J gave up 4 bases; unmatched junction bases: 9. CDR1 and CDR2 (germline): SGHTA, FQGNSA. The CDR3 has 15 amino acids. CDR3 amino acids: CASSARSGRSETQYF. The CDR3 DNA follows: TGTGCCAGCAGTGCTCGGAGCGGGAGGTCAGAGACCCAGTACTTC.

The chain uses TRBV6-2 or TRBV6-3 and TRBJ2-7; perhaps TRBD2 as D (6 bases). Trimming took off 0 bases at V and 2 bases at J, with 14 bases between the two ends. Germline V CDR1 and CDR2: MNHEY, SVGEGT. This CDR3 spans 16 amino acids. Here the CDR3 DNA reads TGTGCCAGCAGTTACTCGATAACTAGCTTAACCTACGAGCAGTACTTC. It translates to CASSYSITSLTYEQYF.

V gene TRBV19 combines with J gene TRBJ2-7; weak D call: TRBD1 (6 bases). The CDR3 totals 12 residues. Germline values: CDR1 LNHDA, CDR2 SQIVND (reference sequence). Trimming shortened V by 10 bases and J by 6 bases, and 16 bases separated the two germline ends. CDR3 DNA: TGTGCCACCAGACAGGAACCTGGCGAGCAGTACTTC. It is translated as CATRQEPGEQYF.

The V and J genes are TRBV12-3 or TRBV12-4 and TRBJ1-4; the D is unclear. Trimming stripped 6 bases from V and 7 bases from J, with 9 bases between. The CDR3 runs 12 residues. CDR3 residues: CASREGVEKLFF. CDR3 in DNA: TGTGCCAGCAGAGAGGGTGTTGAAAAACTGTTTTTT.

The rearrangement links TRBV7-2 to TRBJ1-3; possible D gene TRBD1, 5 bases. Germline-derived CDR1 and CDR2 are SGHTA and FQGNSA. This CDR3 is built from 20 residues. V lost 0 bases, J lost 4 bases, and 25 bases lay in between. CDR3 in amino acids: CASSLAFDGGVVGVGNTIYF. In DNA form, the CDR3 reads TGTGCCAGCAGCTTAGCGTTCGATGGGGGGGTAGTTGGGGTAGGAAACACCATATATTTT. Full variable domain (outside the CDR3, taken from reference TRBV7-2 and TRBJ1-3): GAGVSQSPSNKVTEKGKDVELRCDPISGHTALYWYRQSLGQGLEFLIYFQGNSAPDKSGLPSDRFSAERTGGSVSTLTIQRTQQEDSAVYLCASSLAFDGGVVGVGNTIYFGEGSWLTVV.

CDR3: CASSEPSGRAWETQYF. The CDR3 coding sequence is TGTGCCAGCAGTGAGCCTAGCGGGAGGGCCTGGGAGACCCAGTACTTC. The V gene is TRBV2, the J gene TRBJ2-5, with 12 nucleotides matching TRBD2. V was clipped by 3 bases and J by 5 bases; unmatched bases: 7. The V gene's germline CDR1 is SNHLY and CDR2 FYNNEI. The CDR3 has 16 residues.

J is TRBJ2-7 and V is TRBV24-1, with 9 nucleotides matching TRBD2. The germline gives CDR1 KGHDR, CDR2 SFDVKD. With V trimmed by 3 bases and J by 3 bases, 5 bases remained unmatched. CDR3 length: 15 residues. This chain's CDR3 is CATSDTGLASYEQYF. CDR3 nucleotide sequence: TGTGCCACCAGTGATACTGGACTAGCGAGCTACGAGCAGTACTTC.

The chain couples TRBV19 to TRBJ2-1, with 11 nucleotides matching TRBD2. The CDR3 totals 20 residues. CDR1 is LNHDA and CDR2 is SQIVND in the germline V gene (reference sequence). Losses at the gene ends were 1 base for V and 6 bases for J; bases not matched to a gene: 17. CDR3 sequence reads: CASSIGGPLSGRGGVNEQFF. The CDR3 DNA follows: TGTGCCAGTAGTATAGGGGGCCCCCTTAGCGGGAGGGGTGGGGTCAATGAGCAGTTCTTC.

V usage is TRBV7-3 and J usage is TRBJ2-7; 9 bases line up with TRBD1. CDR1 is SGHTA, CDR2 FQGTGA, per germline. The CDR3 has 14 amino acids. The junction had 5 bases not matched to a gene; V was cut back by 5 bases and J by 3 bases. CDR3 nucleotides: TGTGCCAGCAGCCGGACAGGGGATGTCTACGAGCAGTACTTC. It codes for CASSRTGDVYEQYF.

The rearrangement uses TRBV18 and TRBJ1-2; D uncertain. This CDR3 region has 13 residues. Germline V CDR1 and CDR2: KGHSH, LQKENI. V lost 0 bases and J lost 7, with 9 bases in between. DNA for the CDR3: TGTGCCAGCTCACCACCGCAGGTCCCTGGCTACACCTTC. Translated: CASSPPQVPGYTF.

CDR3 in amino acids: CASSESTMDRGRIYEQYF. CDR3 DNA sequence: TGTGCCAGCAGTGAATCAACGATGGACAGGGGGCGCATTTACGAGCAGTACTTC. The V gene is TRBV25-1, the J gene TRBJ2-7; the match to TRBD1 covers 11 bases. V shed 1 base and J 4 bases; nucleotides not matched to a gene: 12. This CDR3 region has 18 residues. CDR1 is MGHDK, CDR2 SYGVNS, per germline.

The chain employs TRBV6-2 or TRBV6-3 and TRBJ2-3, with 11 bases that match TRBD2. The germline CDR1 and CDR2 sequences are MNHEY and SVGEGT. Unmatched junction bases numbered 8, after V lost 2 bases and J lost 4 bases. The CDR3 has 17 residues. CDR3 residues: CASSYQRLAGKPDTQYF. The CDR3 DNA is TGTGCCAGCAGTTACCAAAGACTAGCGGGAAAGCCAGATACGCAGTATTTT.

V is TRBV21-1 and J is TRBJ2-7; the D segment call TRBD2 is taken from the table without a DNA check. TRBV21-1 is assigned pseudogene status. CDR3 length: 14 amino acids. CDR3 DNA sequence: TGTGGCCCAAGTGCGGGACCCCAAGGATACGAGCAGTACTTC. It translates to CGPSAGPQGYEQYF.